This T cell receptor (beta chain) was sequenced during a study of control samples from healthy donors and cancer patients. Some clones are missing from TCRdb's copy, which holds only in-frame ones; the method was immunoSEQ multiplex PCR. The sample includes about 110,000 clones, approximately 80% of them seen just once. Trimming at V came to 0 bases and at J to 0 bases, leaving 1 base not matched to a gene. This CDR3 region has 15 residues. Germline V gene sequence: CDR1 MNHEY, CDR2 SVGAGI. Sequences were obtained from blood. The origin of this receptor is a man aged 18 to 30 in good health. This chain uses TRBV6-5 with TRBJ1-2, with 7 bases matching TRBD1. In DNA form, the CDR3 reads TGTGCCAGCAGTTACTCAGGGGGCTCTAACTATGGCTACACCTTC. Its protein is CASSYSGGSNYGYTF.